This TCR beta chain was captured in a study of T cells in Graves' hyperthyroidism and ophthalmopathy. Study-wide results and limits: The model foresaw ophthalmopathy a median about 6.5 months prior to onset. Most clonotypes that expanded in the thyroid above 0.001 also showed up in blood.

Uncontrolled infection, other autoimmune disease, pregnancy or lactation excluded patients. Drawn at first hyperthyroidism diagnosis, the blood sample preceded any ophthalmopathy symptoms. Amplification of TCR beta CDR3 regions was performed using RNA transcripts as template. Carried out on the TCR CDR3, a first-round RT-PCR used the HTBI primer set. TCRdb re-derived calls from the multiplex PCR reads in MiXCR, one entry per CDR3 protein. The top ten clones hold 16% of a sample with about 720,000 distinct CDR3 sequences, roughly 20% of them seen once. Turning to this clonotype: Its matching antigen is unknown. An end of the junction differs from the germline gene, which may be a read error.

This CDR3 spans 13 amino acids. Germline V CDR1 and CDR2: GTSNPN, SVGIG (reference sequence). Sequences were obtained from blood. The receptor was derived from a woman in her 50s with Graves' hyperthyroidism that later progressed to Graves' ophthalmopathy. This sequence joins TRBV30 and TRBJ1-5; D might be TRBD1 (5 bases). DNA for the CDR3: TGTGCTTGGAGTAGGCAGGGCCATCAGCCCCAGCATTTT. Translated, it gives CAWSRQGHQPQHF.